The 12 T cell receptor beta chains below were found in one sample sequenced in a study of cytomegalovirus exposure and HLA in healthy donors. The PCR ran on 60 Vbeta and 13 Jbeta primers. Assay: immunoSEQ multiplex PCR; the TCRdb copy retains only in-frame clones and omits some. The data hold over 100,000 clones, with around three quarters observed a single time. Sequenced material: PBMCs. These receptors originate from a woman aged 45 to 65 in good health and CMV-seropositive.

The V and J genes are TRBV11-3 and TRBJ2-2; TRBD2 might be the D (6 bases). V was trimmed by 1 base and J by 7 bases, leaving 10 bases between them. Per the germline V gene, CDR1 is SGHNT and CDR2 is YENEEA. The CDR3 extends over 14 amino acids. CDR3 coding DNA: TGTGCCAGCAGCTTAGTCGGTAGCGGCGGGGAGCTGTTTTTT. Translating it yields CASSLVGSGGELFF.

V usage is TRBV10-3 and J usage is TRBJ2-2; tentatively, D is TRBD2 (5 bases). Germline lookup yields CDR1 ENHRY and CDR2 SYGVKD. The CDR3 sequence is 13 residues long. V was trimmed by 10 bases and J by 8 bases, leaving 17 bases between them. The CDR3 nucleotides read TGTGCCACCCGGACTGGTGCTGAGGGGGAGCTGTTTTTT. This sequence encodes CATRTGAEGELFF.

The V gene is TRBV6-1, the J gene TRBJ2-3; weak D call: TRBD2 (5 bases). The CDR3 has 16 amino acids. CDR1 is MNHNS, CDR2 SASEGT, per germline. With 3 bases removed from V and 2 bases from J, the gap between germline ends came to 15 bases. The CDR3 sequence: CASSERVGMNTDTQYF. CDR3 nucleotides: TGTGCCAGCAGTGAGCGTGTCGGGATGAACACAGATACGCAGTATTTT.

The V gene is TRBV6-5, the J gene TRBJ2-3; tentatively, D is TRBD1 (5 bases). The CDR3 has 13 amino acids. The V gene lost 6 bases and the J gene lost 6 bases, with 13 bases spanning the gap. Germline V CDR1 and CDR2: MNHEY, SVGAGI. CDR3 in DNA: TGTGCCAGCAGCCAACAGGCAGAGGATACGCAGTATTTT. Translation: CASSQQAEDTQYF.

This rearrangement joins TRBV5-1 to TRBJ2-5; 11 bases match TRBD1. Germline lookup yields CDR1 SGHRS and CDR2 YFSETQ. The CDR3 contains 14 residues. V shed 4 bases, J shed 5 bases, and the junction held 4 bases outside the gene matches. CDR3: CASSPGTGGETQYF. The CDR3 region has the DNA TGCGCCAGCAGCCCTGGGACAGGGGGGGAGACCCAGTACTTC.

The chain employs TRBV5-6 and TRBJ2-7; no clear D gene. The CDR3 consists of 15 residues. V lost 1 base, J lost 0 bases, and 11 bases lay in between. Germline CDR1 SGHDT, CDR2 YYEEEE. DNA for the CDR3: TGTGCCAGCAGCTTGCGATCTCTCAGCTCCTACGAGCAGTACTTC. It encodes CASSLRSLSSYEQYF.

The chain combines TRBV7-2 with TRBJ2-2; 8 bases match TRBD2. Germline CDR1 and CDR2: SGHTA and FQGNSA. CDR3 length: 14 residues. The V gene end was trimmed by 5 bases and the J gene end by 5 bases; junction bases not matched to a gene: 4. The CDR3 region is CASSPGGPTGELFF. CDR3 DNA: TGTGCCAGCAGCCCGGGGGGGCCTACCGGGGAGCTGTTTTTT.

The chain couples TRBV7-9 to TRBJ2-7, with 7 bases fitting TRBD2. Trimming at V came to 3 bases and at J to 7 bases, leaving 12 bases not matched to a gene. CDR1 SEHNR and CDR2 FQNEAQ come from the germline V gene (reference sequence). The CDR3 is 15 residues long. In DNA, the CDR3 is TGTGCCAGCAGCTTTCCTCTAGCGGAGAAGGGGGAGCAGTACTTC. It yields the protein CASSFPLAEKGEQYF.

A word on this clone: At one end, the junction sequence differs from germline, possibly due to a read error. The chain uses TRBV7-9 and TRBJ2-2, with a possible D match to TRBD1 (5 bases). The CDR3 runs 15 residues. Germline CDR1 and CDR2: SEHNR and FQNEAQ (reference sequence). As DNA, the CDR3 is TGTTCCAGCAGCTTACCCGCCCAGGGCACCGGGGAGCTGTTTTTT. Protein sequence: CSSSLPAQGTGELFF.

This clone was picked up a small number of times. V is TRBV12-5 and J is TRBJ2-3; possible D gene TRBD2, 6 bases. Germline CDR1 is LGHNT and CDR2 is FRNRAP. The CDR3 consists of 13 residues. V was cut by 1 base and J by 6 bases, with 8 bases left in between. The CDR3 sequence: CASGLAGTDTQYF. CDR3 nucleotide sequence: TGTGCTAGTGGTTTGGCAGGGACTGATACGCAGTATTTT.

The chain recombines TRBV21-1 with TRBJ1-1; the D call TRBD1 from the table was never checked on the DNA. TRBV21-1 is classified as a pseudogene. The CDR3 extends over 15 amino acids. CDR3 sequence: CASSKAQGWDTEAFF. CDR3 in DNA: TGTGCCAGCAGCAAAGCGCAGGGATGGGACACTGAAGCTTTCTTT.

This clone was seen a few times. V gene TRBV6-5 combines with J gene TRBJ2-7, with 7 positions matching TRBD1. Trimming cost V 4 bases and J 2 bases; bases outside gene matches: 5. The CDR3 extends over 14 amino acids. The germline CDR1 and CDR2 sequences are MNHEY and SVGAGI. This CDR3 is CASSSTGLAYEQYF. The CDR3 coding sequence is TGTGCCAGCAGTTCGACAGGGCTGGCCTACGAGCAGTACTTC.